A selection of T cell receptor beta chains follows, all from one sample in a study of OX40 agonist ivuxolimab in advanced cancers. The assay was immunoSEQ multiplex PCR, and TCRdb's table has in-frame clones only and misses some. The sample lists approximately 72,000 clones; just over 85% were seen once. Source: CD4+ or CD8+ T cells sorted from blood, taken in a trial of the OX40 agonist ivuxolimab. The origin of the receptors is an adult with an advanced solid tumor such as melanoma, head and neck, liver or kidney cancer. CDR3s include the opening cysteine and the closing phenylalanine or tryptophan. The D gene is left open where the match is weak.

TRBJ1-4	-	TRBV4-1	CASRPSTVATNEKLFF
TRBJ1-2	-	TRBV6-5	CASSYSTPYGYTF
TRBJ1-3	-	TRBV15	CATSRKNSGNTIYF
TRBJ2-5	TRBD2	TRBV29-1	CSVDSSGQETQYF
TRBJ2-2	TRBD1	TRBV7-3	CASSLTRDRVETGELFF
TRBJ1-3	-	TRBV5-1	CASSLNSGNTIYF
TRBJ1-6	-	TRBV10-3	CAISGRQPDNSPLHF
TRBJ1-1	TRBD1	TRBV2	CASSSQGVNTEAFF
TRBJ2-2	TRBD1	TRBV19	CASSQQGAGELFF
TRBJ2-3	-	TRBV15	CATSRGQGPADTQYF
TRBJ2-7	-	TRBV30	CAWRLEGAGEQYF
TRBJ2-2	-	TRBV28	CASRDPNTGELFF
TRBJ2-7	-	TRBV5-4	CASRRGGSYEQYF
TRBJ2-5	-	TRBV7-2	CASSFSIQETQYF
TRBJ2-5	-	TRBV7-2	CASSPYREQETQYF
TRBJ2-7	TRBD1	TRBV4-3	CASSQGQGATREQYF
TRBJ1-5	TRBD1	TRBV28	CASSSRTGTYNQPQHF
TRBJ2-7	-	TRBV7-8	CASSPLSGRGGYEQYF
TRBJ2-5	TRBD2	TRBV7-9	CASSLAGKAQYF
TRBJ2-7	TRBD2	TRBV2	CASHYYGLAGYEQYF
TRBJ1-1	-	TRBV18	CASSPRPGLEAFF
TRBJ2-7	TRBD2	TRBV5-4	CASSLRTSANEQYF
TRBJ2-7	TRBD2	TRBV4-2	CASSLAAGVTVSYEQYF
TRBJ2-7	-	TRBV7-8	CASSARGVRDSSYEQYF
TRBJ2-3	-	TRBV9	CASSVEALGNTQYF
TRBJ2-7	TRBD1	TRBV9	CASNPGTGVYEQYF
TRBJ2-3	TRBD1	TRBV19	CASEDRADTQYF
TRBJ2-1	TRBD2	TRBV5-4	CASSQQTSGRPNEQFF
TRBJ2-1	-	TRBV5-1	CASSDSWSSYNEQFF
TRBJ1-5	-	TRBV7-2	CASSQIGNQPQHF
TRBJ1-1	-	TRBV5-1	CASSTDRPSSTEAFF
TRBJ2-1	TRBD1	TRBV19	CASSLGTGGPNYNNEQFF
TRBJ1-2	-	TRBV9	CASSVGVDSNYGYTF
TRBJ1-1	-	TRBV27	CASSGSGGRNTEAFF
TRBJ2-3	TRBD2	TRBV27	CASRLAGGPADTQYF
TRBJ1-1	TRBD1	TRBV12-5	CASGLAQGAGAFF
TRBJ1-4	-	TRBV5-4	CASSLRADAEKLFF
TRBJ1-2	-	TRBV6-5	CASRPTGTYGYTF
TRBJ1-5	-	TRBV19	CASSLLRQPQHF
TRBJ2-7	-	TRBV5-1	CASSSGQISSYEQYF
TRBJ2-7	-	TRBV7-2	CASSLGLEAYEQYF
TRBJ2-1	-	TRBV28	CASSLLRAEQFF